The next 8 T cell receptor beta chains were all read from a single sample in a study of glioma-infiltrating T cells after dendritic cell vaccination. Sequencing was performed with immunoSEQ multiplex PCR; in TCRdb, only in-frame clones are kept and a portion is missing. The data contain 65,000 or so clones, approximately 86% of them singletons. Noted time point: after dendritic cell vaccination, including at tumor progression/relapse. The sample was blood, taken after dendritic cell vaccination. These receptors all stem from a human donor with glioblastoma.

CDR3 bases: TGTGCCAGCAGCCCAAGACAGGGTTTCACCTACGAGCAGTACTTC. Translating it yields CASSPRQGFTYEQYF. The V call is TRBV9, the J call TRBJ2-7; 7 bases agree with TRBD1. Germline CDR1 SGDLS, CDR2 YYNGEE. The CDR3 covers 15 residues. The V gene end was trimmed by 4 bases and the J gene end by 2 bases; junction bases not matched to a gene: 9.

The J gene is TRBJ2-5, the V gene TRBV7-2; 8 positions match TRBD2. The CDR3 contains 15 residues. Germline-derived CDR1 and CDR2 are SGHTA and FQGNSA. J lost 4 bases, V lost 5 bases, and 9 bases had no gene match. The CDR3 loop reads CASSPGAGGGETQYF. Here the CDR3 DNA reads TGTGCCAGCAGCCCTGGGGCGGGGGGTGGAGAGACCCAGTACTTC.

V gene TRBV5-4 combines with J gene TRBJ2-7; TRBD1 agrees at 8 bases. The ends lost 3 bases at V and 6 bases at J; junction bases unmatched: 8. Germline lookup yields CDR1 SGHNT and CDR2 YYREEE (reference sequence). The CDR3 runs to 14 residues. The DNA of the CDR3 is TGTGCCAGCAGCTCCAGAACGGACAGGGTCGAGCAGTACTTC. This codes for CASSSRTDRVEQYF.

This clone was counted once. This chain uses TRBV5-4 with TRBJ1-1; TRBD1 matches at 7 bases. CDR3 length: 15 amino acids. V was pared by 4 bases and J by 4 bases, with 10 bases of the junction left unmatched. CDR1 and CDR2 (germline): SGHNT, YYREEE (reference sequence). The CDR3 DNA follows: TGTGCCAGCAGCCCCATACAGGGGATGGGCACTGAAGCTTTCTTT. Encoded protein: CASSPIQGMGTEAFF.

The rearrangement links TRBV30 to TRBJ1-4; 10 bases fit TRBD1. Trimming took 8 bases from V and 2 from J; bases not matched to a gene: 5. The CDR3 totals 14 residues. CDR1 is GTSNPN, CDR2 SVGIG, per germline (reference sequence). CDR3 in amino acids: CAGRDRGTNEKLFF. CDR3 nucleotide sequence: TGTGCCGGCCGGGACAGGGGTACTAATGAAAAACTGTTTTTT.

This rearrangement joins TRBV5-1 to TRBJ2-3; D gene uncertain. This CDR3 has 14 residues. Trimming left V 3 bases short and J 5 bases short, with 13 bases between. Germline values: CDR1 SGHRS, CDR2 YFSETQ. In DNA form, the CDR3 reads TGCGCCAGCAGCTCCACTTCAACGGGAGATACGCAGTATTTT. Amino acid sequence: CASSSTSTGDTQYF. Full variable domain (remainder filled in from reference TRBV5-1 and TRBJ2-3): KAGVTQTPRYLIKTRGQQVTLSCSPISGHRSVSWYQQTPGQGLQFLFEYFSETQRNKGNFPGRFSGRQFSNSRSEMNVSTLELGDSALYLCASSSTSTGDTQYFGPGTRLTVL.

The chain combines TRBV25-1 with TRBJ1-2; D is unresolved. The CDR3 totals 13 residues. V gave up 8 bases and J gave up 6 bases, with 16 bases separating them. Germline values: CDR1 MGHDK, CDR2 SYGVNS. The CDR3 region is CASSPGVSHGYTF. The CDR3 DNA follows: TGTGCCAGCTCTCCGGGAGTCAGCCATGGCTACACCTTC.

The V call is TRBV6-6, the J call TRBJ2-2; D not certain. The CDR3 sequence is 12 residues long. V was trimmed by 2 bases and J by 7 bases, leaving 5 bases between them. Germline CDR1 is MNHNY and CDR2 is SVGAGI (reference sequence). The chain's CDR3 is CASSYEVGELFF. In DNA form, the CDR3 reads TGTGCCAGCAGTTACGAGGTCGGGGAGCTGTTTTTT.